This T cell receptor (beta chain) was recorded in a study of blood T cell repertoires in COVID-19 (dated by TCRdb to about 2020). For the wider study: The collaborator samples originated in the United States, Italy and Spain and spanned the acute and convalescent phases of COVID-19. The repertoires were released in a freely available public database intended as a resource for research on the immune response to SARS-CoV-2. The sample metadata nearly always contained a de-identified subject ID, COVID-19 status, age in years and sex. Where available, HLA class I and class II types were taken from metadata supplied by the sample provider and were not determined by assay-based typing. Samples came from the ongoing ImmuneRACE study (first 160 participants) plus 1,254 subjects from 6 global collaborators. The prospective study material was composed of cDNA or gDNA derived from T cells, B-cell-depleted T cells, or PBMCs. Subjects who had been exposed to COVID-19, were actively infected with it, or had recovered from it provided the deeply sampled blood TCRbeta repertoires that made up the dataset.

Collaborating institutions collected whole blood in K2EDTA tubes following their own protocols. For TCRbeta analysis, collaborator samples were shipped as frozen whole blood, as isolated PBMCs, or as DNA extracted from either sample type. Compared with germline, V lacks 2 bases and J lacks 3 bases; bases without a gene match: 8. From the germline V gene, CDR1 is SQVTM and CDR2 is ANQGSEA. The CDR3 spans 16 residues, from the cysteine through the phenylalanine. Here the CDR3 DNA is all that survives: 48 bases in frame from base 1. The immunoSEQ Assay, a bias-controlled multiplex PCR, was used to amplify TCRbeta CDR3 regions from genomic DNA. In the original analysis: Within the assay, amplification of reference gene primers was used to estimate how many nucleated cells each sample contained. To quantify the absolute abundance of each unique TCRbeta CDR3 rearrangement, sequence reads were collapsed and filtered. For each sample, productive Simpson clonality was calculated as the square root of Simpson's diversity index across productive rearrangements. In TCRdb, the immuneACCESS table is reduced to in-frame sequences with V and J assigned. These tables do not hold every clone; where another copy was compared, an unresolved V gene accounts for under half, and the others remain unexplained. Clonal size and the V and J genes are those of that table, whereas D and trimming came from the DNA. The sample data list 50,000 to 70,000 clones, and about 91% of these were observed just once. The top ten clonotypes cover over 2% of the sample.

Study-wide conclusions, independent of this receptor: How much clinical and demographic metadata was included differed by source and by participant, and the metadata was provided uncurated.

To note about this clone: There is no known antigen for this receptor. No base qualities exist here, and no much larger clone lies one base off it.

The sequenced sample consisted of peripheral blood. The clonotype originates from a man aged 55 to 70 with acute or convalescent COVID-19. The chain is assembled from TRBV29-1 and TRBJ2-7; 12 central nucleotides agree with TRBD2. The DNA reads TGCAGCGTTGAAAAGACTAGCGGGAGCCAGAGCTACGAGCAGTACTTC. The encoded protein is CSVEKTSGSQSYEQYF.